The text below deals with one T cell receptor beta chain. This clone came up a few times. No clone much larger than this one lies a single base away; base qualities are absent. The meaning of the sample's time point label: cells obtained before transplantation from donor or recipient. Mixed lymphocyte reactions plated about 200,000 CFSE-labeled pre-transplant responders with about 200,000 irradiated violet-dye-labeled stimulators and were cultured for five to seven days. After the mixed lymphocyte reaction, proliferating CD3+CD4+CFSE-low and CD3+CD8+CFSE-low responder cells were FACS-sorted on a BD Influx sorter. From the germline V gene, CDR1 is ENHRY and CDR2 is SYGVKD. V is cut by 6 bases and J by 4 bases, and the space between the germline ends is 11 bases. The CDR3 numbers 13 residues from cysteine through phenylalanine. The sequence is cut down to CDR3 DNA, 39 bases in frame from base 1. The library was generated by the immunoSEQ multiplex PCR assay. For most patients, genomic DNA was isolated with the Qiagen DNeasy Blood and Tissue Kit and sent frozen to Adaptive Biotechnologies for TCR sequencing. For most patients, genomic DNA was subjected to high-throughput TCR-beta CDR3 sequencing by Adaptive Biotechnologies. As for the authors' bioinformatics: Adaptive's ImmunoSEQ software was the source of the TCR sequencing data for 18 patients, while three other patients were processed with MiXCR and VDJtools. To correct CD4 versus CD8 sorting errors, any sequence found in both subsets at a frequency ratio below 5:1 was removed. Because the origin of CDR3 nucleotide sequences shared between donor and recipient could not be assigned, those sequences were removed. To be classed as alloreactive, a clone needed at least 2-fold expansion over unstimulated cells and a minimum CFSE-low frequency of 0.002% (template counts) or 0.001% (read counts). A clone was considered mappable if detected in the sequenced pre-transplant spleen, lymph node, or MLR CFSE-low populations of the donor or recipient. The cumulative frequency of alloreactive clones was calculated as a percentage of all sequences, weighted by copy number. This is the immuneACCESS table as TCRdb keeps it, with only in-frame sequences that have V and J called. A part of the clones is gone; compared with another copy, unresolved V genes explain less than half, and the rest is unexplained. For V, J and clone size, that table is used; D and trimming come from the DNA. For this sample there are approximately 14,000 clones; 30% to 40% appear just once. About 2.5% of the sample is taken by the ten largest.

The record originates from a study of graft-versus-host responses after intestinal transplantation (dated by TCRdb to about 2021). For the wider study: The transplants that recipients received were multivisceral, liver-intestinal, or isolated intestinal. Alloreactive clones were identified by sequencing pre-transplant mixed lymphocyte reaction products and comparing them with unstimulated pre-transplant donor and recipient T cells. A peak of at least 4% donor T cells among recipient peripheral blood mononuclear cells was the definition used for donor T cell macrochimerism. Samples from three later patients were sequenced in-house on an Illumina MiSeq with MiXCR processing rather than by the commercial service. The cohort enrolled about two dozen intestinal transplant recipients, one of whom was a retransplant, and a few patients without pretransplant specimens were excluded. Bulk TCR-beta CDR3 sequencing was used to track graft-versus-host and host-versus-graft alloreactive T cell clones in the graft, circulation and bone marrow after intestinal transplantation. All recipients received anti-thymocyte globulin induction followed by maintenance tacrolimus and steroids for around three years.

Findings and caveats that apply to the study as a whole: In patients with donor T cell macrochimerism, the allografts had high GvH to HvG T cell clonal ratios. GvH clones were detected in recipient bone marrow, and some of these GvH clones were observed earlier in ileal mucosa or blood, consistent with an intestinal mucosal origin. Early after transplant, peak levels of circulating GvH clones were associated with declines in HvG clones. The conclusions were limited by the relatively low number and heterogeneity of the intestinal transplant patients.

This clonotype was sampled from a human patient who received an intestinal transplant. Specimen: alloreactive CD8+ T cells from a mixed lymphocyte reaction culture, collected before intestinal transplant. Sample cell subset or site, as interpreted from the label and publication: CFSE-low proliferating T cells sorted from roughly 6-day pre-transplant mixed lymphocyte reaction (GvH or HvG direction). The rearranged segments are TRBV10-3 and TRBJ2-3; tentative D gene TRBD1, with 6 bases matching. CDR3 protein: CAIRGAGPDTQYF. The DNA sequence reads TGTGCCATCAGGGGGGCGGGCCCAGATACGCAGTATTTT.